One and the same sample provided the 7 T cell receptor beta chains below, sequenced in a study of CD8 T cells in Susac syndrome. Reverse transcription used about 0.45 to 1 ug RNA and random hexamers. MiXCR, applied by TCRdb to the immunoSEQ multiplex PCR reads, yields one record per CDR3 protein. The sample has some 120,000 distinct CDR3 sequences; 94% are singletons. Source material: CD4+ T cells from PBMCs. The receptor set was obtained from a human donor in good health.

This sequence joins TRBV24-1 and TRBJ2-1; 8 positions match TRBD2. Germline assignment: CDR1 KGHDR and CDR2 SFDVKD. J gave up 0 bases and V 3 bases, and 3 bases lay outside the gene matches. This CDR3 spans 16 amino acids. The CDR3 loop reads CATSDGTRPSYNEQFF. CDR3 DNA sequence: TGTGCCACCAGTGATGGGACTAGGCCCTCCTACAATGAGCAGTTCTTC.

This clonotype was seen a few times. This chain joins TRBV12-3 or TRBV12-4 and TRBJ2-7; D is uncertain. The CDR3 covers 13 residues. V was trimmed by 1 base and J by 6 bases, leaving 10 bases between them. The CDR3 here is CASSLDRVSEQYF. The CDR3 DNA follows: TGTGCCAGCAGTTTAGACCGAGTTTCCGAGCAGTACTTC.

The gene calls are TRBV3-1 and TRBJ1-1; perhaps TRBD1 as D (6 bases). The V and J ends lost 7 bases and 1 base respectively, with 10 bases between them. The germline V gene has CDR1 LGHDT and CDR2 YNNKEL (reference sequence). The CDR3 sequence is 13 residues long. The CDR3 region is CASTGVPNTEAFF. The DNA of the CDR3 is TGTGCCAGCACAGGGGTCCCGAACACTGAAGCTTTCTTT.

The CDR3 sequence is CASSSMAYNEQFF. In nucleotides, the CDR3 is TGTGCCAGCAGTTCTATGGCTTACAATGAGCAGTTCTTC. The chain carries TRBV12-3 or TRBV12-4 and TRBJ2-1; D not certain. The V end was cut by 4 bases, the J end by 4 bases, with 8 bases between. This CDR3 contains 13 residues.

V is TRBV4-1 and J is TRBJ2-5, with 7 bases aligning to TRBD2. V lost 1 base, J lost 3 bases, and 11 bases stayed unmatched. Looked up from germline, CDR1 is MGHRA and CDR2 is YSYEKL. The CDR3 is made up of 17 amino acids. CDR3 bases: TGCGCCAGCAGCCAAGCTCTAGCGGAAGTCTTTAAAGAGACCCAGTACTTC. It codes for CASSQALAEVFKETQYF.

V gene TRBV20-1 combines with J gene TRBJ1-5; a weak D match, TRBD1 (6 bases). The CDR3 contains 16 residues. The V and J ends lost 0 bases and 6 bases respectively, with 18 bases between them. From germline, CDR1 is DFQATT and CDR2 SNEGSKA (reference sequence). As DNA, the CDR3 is TGCAGTGCTAGAGATACGGGGACACCCACCGGTCAGCCCCAGCATTTT. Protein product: CSARDTGTPTGQPQHF.

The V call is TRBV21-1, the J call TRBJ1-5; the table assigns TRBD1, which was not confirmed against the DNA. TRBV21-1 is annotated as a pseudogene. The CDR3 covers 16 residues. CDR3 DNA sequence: TGTGCCAGCAGCAACGAACGGGACCAGGCGAATCAGCCCCAGCATTTT. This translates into CASSNERDQANQPQHF.